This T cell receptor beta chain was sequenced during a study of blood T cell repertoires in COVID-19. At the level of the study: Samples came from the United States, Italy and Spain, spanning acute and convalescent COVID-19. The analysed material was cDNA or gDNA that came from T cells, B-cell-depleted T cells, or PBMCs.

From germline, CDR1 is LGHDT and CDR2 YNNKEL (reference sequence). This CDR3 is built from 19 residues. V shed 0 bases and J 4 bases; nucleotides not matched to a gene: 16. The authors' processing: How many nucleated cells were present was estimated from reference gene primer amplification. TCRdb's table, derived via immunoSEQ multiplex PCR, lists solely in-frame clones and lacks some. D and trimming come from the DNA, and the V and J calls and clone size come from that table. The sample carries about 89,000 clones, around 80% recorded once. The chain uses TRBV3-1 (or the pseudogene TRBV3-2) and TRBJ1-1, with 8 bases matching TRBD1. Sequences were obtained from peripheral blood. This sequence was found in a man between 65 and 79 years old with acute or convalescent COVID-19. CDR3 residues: CASSQDPYLDRGVGTEAFF. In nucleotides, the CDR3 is TGTGCCAGCAGCCAAGATCCCTACCTCGACAGGGGAGTGGGCACTGAAGCTTTCTTT.